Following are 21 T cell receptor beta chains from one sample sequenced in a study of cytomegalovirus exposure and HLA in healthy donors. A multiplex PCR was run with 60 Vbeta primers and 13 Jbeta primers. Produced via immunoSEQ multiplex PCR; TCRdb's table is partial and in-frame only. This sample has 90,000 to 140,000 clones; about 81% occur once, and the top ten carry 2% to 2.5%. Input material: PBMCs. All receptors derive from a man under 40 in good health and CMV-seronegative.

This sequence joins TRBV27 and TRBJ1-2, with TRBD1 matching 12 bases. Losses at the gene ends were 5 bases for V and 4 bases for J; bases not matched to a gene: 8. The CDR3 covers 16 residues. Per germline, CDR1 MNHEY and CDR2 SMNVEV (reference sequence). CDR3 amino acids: CASSPGGTGGIYGYTF. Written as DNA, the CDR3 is TGTGCCAGCAGTCCTGGTGGGACAGGGGGCATCTATGGCTACACCTTC.

Here the CDR3 DNA reads TGTGCCAGCAGCCTATCTTACGAGCAGTACTTC. Its translation is CASSLSYEQYF. The J gene is TRBJ2-5, the V gene TRBV7-9; no clear D gene. The DNA matches TRBJ2-7 better at its end, which makes the J call doubtful. Germline loops: CDR1 SEHNR, CDR2 FQNEAQ (reference sequence). This CDR3 contains 11 residues.

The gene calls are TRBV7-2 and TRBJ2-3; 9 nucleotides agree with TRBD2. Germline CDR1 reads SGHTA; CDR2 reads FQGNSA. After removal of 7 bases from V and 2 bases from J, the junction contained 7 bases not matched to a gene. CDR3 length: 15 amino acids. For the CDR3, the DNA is TGTGCCAGCAAAGTGGGACTAGCTGACACAGATACGCAGTATTTT. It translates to CASKVGLADTDTQYF.

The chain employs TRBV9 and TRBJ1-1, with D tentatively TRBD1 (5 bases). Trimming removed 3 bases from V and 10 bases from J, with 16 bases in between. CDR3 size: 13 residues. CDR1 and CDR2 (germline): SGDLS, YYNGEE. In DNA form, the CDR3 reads TGTGCCAGCAGCGCGGAGCTCCAGGGTAGAGCTTTCTTT. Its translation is CASSAELQGRAFF.

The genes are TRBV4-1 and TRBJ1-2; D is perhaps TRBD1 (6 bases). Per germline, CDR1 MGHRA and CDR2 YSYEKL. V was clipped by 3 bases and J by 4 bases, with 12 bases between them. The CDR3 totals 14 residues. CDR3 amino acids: CASSHQQGPYGYTF. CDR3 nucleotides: TGCGCCAGCAGCCACCAACAGGGCCCCTATGGCTACACCTTC.

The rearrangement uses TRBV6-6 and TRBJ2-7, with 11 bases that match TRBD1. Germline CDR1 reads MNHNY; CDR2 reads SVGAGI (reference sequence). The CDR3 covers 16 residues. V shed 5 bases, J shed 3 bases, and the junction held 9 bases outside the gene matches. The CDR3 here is CASSTLTGTGGYEQYF. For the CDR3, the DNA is TGTGCCAGCAGTACACTTACCGGGACAGGGGGCTACGAGCAGTACTTC.

The chain's CDR3 is CASSVESGGSYEQYF. The CDR3 DNA follows: TGTGCCAGCAGCGTAGAGTCAGGGGGATCCTACGAGCAGTACTTC. The chain combines TRBV9 with TRBJ2-7; 7 bases match TRBD1. This CDR3 is 15 amino acids long. Germline V lookup: CDR1 SGDLS, CDR2 YYNGEE. V dropped 0 bases and J dropped 1; count of bases not matched to a gene: 4.

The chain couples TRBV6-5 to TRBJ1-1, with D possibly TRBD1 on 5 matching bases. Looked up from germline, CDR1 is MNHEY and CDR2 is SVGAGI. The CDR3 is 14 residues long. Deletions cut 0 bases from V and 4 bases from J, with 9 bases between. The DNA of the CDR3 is TGTGCCAGCAGTTACTCGGGGCAGATCACTGAAGCTTTCTTT. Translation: CASSYSGQITEAFF.

The CDR3 protein is CASSGSGGLSYGYTF. CDR3 DNA: TGTGCCAGCAGCGGGTCGGGGGGGCTCAGCTATGGCTACACCTTC. J is TRBJ1-2 and V is TRBV5-4; D is possibly TRBD1 (6 bases). There are 15 residues in the CDR3. Germline assignment: CDR1 SGHNT and CDR2 YYREEE (reference sequence). V dropped 4 bases and J dropped 4 bases, with 17 bases sitting between them.

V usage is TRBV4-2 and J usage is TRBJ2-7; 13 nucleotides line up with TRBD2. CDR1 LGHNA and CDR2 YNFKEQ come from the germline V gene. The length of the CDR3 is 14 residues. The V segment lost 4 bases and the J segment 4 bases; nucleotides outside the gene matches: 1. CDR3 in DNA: TGTGCCAGCAGCCCGGGACTAGCGGGGTACGAGCAGTACTTC. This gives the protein CASSPGLAGYEQYF.

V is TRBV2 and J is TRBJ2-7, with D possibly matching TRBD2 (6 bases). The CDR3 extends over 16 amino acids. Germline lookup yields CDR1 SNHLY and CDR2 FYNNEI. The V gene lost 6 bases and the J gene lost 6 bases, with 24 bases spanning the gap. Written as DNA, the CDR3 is TGTGCCAGCAGCCCTCCCCGGGGACTTCAATCCGCCGAGCAGTACTTC. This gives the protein CASSPPRGLQSAEQYF.

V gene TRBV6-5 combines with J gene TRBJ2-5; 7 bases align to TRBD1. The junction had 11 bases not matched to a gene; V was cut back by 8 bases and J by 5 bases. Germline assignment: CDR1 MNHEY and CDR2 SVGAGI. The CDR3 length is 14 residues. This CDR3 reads CASRNTGVWETQYF. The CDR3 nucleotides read TGTGCCAGCCGTAACACAGGGGTTTGGGAGACCCAGTACTTC.

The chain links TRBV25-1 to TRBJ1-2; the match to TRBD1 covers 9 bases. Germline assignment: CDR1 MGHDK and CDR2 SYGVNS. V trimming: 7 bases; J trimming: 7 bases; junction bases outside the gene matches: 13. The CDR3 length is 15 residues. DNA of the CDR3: TGTGCCAGCAACCCGGGACAGGGATTTTTTGTTGGCTACACCTTC. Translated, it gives CASNPGQGFFVGYTF.

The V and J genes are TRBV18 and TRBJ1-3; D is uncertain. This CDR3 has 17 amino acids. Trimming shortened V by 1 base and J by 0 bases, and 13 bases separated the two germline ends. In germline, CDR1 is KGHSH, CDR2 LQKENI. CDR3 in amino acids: CASSPRTATSSGNTIYF. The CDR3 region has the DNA TGTGCCAGCTCACCACGCACAGCCACTTCCTCTGGAAACACCATATATTTT.

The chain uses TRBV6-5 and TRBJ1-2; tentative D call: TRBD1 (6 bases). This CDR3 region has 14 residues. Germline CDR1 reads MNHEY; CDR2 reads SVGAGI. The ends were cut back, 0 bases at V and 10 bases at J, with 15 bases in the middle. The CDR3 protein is CASSYSGRGGFYTF. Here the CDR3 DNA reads TGTGCCAGCAGTTACTCGGGGAGGGGGGGGTTCTACACCTTC.

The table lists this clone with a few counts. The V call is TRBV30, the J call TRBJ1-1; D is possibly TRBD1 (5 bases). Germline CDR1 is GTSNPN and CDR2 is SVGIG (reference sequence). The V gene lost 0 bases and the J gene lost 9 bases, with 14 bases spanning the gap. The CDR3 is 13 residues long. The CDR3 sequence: CAWSVTPGAQAFF. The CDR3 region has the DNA TGTGCCTGGAGTGTAACCCCTGGGGCCCAAGCTTTCTTT.

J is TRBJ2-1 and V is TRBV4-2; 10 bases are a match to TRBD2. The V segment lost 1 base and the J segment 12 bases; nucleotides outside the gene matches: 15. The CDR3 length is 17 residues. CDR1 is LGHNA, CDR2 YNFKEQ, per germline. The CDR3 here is CASSQGDQREGRGGQFF. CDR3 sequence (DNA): TGTGCCAGCAGCCAAGGAGATCAGCGGGAGGGCCGCGGGGGGCAGTTCTTC.

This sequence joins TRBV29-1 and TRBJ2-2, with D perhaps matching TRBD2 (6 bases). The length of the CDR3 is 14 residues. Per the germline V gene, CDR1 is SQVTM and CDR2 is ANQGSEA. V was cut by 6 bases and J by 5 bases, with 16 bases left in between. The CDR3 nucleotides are TGCAGCGTCGCGCACTGGAGGGGAACCGGGGAGCTGTTTTTT. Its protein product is CSVAHWRGTGELFF.

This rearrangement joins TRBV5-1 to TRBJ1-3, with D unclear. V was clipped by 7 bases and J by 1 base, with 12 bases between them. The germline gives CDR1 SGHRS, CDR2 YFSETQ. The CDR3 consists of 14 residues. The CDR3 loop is CASSLTRSGNTIYF. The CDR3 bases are TGCGCCAGCTCTCTAACCCGTTCTGGAAACACCATATATTTT.

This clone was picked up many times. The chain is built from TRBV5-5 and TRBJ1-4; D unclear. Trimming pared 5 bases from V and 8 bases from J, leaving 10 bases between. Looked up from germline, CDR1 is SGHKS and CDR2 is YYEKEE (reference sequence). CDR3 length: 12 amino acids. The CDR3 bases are TGTGCCAGCAGTCTGAGGAACGAAAAACTGTTTTTT. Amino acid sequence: CASSLRNEKLFF.

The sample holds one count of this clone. The CDR3 protein is CASSQALGGTSGTDTQYF. DNA of the CDR3: TGTGCCAGCAGCCAGGCCCTGGGAGGGACTAGCGGCACAGATACGCAGTATTTT. The chain is built from TRBV4-2 and TRBJ2-3; 10 bases agree with TRBD2. Trimming at V came to 3 bases and at J to 1 base, leaving 10 bases not matched to a gene. This CDR3 contains 18 residues. Germline values: CDR1 LGHNA, CDR2 YNFKEQ.